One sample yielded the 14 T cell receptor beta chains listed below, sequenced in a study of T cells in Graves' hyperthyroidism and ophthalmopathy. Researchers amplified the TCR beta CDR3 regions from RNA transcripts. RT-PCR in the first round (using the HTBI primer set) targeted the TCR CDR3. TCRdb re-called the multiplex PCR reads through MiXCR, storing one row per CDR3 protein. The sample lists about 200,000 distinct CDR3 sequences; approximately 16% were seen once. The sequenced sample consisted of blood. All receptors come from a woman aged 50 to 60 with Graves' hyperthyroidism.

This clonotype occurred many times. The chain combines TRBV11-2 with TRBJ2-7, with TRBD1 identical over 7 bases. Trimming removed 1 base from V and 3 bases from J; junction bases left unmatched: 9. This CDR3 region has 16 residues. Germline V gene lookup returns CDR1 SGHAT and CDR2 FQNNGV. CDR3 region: CASSLGAQGTLYEQYF. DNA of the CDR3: TGTGCCAGCAGCTTAGGCGCACAGGGGACCCTCTACGAGCAGTACTTC.

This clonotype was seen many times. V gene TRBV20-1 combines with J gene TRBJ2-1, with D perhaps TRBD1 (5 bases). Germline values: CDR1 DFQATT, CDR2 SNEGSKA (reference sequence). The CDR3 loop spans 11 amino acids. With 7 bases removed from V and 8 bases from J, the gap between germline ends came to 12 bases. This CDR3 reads CSVVRGYEQFF. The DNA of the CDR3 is TGCAGTGTAGTTAGGGGCTATGAGCAGTTCTTC.

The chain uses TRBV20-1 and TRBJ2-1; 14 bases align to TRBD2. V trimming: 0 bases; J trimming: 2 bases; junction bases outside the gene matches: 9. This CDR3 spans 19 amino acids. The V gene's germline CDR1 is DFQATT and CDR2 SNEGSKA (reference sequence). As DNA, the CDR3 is TGCAGTGCTAGAGATCCTAGGACTAGCGGGAGGAGTCCCTACAATGAGCAGTTCTTC. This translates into CSARDPRTSGRSPYNEQFF.

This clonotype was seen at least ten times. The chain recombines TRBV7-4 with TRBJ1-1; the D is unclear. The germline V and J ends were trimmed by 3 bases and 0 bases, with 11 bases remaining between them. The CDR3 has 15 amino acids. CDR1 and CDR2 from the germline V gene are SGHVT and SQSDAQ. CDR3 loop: CASSLPVKVNTEAFF. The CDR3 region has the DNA TGTGCCAGCAGCTTGCCTGTGAAGGTGAACACTGAAGCTTTCTTT.

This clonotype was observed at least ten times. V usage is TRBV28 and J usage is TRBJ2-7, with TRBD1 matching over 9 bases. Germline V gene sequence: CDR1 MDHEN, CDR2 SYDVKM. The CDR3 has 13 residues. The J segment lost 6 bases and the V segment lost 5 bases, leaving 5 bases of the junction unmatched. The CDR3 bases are TGTGCCAGCAGTCGGGACAGGGTAGGCGAGCAGTACTTC. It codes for CASSRDRVGEQYF.

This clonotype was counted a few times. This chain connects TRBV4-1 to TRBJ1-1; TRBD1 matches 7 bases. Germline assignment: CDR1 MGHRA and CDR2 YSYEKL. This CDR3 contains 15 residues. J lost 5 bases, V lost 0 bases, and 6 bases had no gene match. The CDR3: CASSQDRGAETEAFF. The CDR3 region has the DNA TGCGCCAGCAGCCAAGACAGGGGGGCTGAGACTGAAGCTTTCTTT.

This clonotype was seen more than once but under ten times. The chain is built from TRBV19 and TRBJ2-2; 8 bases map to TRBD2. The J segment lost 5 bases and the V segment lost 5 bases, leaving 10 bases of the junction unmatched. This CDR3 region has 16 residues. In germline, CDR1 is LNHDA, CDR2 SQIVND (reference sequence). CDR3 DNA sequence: TGTGCCAGTAGTCCGGGGACTAGGCGAGATACCGGGGAGCTGTTTTTT. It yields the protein CASSPGTRRDTGELFF.

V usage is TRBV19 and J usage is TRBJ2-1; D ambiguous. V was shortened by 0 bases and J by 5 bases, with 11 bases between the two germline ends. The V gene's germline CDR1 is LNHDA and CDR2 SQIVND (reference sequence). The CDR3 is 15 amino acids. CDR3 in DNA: TGTGCCAGTAGTATAGAGCGCATTCTTAACAATGAGCAGTTCTTC. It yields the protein CASSIERILNNEQFF.

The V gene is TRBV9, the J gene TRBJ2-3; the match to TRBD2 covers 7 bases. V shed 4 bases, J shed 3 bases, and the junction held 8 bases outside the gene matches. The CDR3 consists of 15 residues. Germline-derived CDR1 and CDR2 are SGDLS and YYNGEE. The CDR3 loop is CASSPGGGKTDTQYF. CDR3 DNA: TGTGCCAGCAGCCCGGGGGGAGGTAAGACAGATACGCAGTATTTT.

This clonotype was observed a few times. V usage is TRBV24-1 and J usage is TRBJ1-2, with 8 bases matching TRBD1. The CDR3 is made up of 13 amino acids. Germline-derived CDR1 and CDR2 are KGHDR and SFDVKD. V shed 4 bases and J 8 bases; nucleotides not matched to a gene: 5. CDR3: CATSETGVSGYTF. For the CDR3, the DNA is TGTGCCACCAGTGAGACAGGGGTGAGCGGCTACACCTTC.

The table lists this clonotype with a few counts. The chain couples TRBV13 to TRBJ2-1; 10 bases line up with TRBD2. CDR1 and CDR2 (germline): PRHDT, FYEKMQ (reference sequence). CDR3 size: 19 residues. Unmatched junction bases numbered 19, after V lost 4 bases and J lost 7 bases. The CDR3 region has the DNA TGTGCCAGCAGCTCGAGGGTGGGACTAGCGCGTTTAATGGGGAATGAGCAGTTCTTC. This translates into CASSSRVGLARLMGNEQFF. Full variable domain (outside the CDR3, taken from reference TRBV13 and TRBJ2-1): AAGVIQSPRHLIKEKRETATLKCYPIPRHDTVYWYQQGPGQDPQFLISFYEKMQSDKGSIPDRFSAQQFSDYHSELNMSSLELGDSALYFCASSSRVGLARLMGNEQFFGPGTRLTVL.

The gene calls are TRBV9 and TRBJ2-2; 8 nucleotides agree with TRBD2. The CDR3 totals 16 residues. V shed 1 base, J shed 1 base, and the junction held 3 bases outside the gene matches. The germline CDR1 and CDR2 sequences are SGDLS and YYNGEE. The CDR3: CASSVSLAGNTGELFF. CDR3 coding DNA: TGTGCCAGCAGCGTAAGTCTAGCGGGGAACACCGGGGAGCTGTTTTTT.

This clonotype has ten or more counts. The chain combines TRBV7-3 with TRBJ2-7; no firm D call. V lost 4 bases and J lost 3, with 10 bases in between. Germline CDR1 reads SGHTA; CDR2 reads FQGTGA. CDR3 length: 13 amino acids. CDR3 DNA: TGTGCCAGCAGCTCTTACTGGGGCTACGAGCAGTACTTC. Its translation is CASSSYWGYEQYF.

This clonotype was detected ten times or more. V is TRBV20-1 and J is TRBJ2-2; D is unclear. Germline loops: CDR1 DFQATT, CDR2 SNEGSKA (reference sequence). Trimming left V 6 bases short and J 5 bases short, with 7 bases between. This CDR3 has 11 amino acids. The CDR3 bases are TGCAGTGCAGGAAAAACCGGGGAGCTGTTTTTT. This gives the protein CSAGKTGELFF.